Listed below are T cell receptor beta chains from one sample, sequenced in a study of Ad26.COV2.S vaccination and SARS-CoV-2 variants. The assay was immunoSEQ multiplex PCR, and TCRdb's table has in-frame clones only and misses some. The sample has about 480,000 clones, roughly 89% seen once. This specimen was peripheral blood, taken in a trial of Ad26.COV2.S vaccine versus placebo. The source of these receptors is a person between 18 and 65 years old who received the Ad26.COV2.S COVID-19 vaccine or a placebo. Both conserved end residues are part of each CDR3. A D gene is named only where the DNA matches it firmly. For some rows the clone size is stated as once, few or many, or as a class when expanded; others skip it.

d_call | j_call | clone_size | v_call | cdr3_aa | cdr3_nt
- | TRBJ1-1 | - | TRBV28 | CASRATGASLKAFF | TGTGCCAGCAGGGCGACGGGGGCGTCTCTAAAAGCTTTCTTT
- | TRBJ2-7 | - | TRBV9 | CASSVAGGPGEPYEQYF | TGTGCCAGCAGCGTAGCCGGGGGGCCGGGGGAACCATACGAGCAGTACTTC
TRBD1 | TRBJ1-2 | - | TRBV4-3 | CASSQDLAGGNYGYTF | TGCGCCAGCAGCCAAGATCTGGCAGGGGGAAACTATGGCTACACCTTC
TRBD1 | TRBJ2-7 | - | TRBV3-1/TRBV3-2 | CASSQGLVGTGAEQYF | TGTGCCAGCAGCCAAGGGCTGGTCGGGACAGGGGCCGAGCAGTACTTC
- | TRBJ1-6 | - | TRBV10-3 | CATSADRASSPLHF | TGTGCCACTTCCGCCGACAGAGCGAGCTCACCCCTCCACTTT
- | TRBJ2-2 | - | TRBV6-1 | CASSGLTSPQSGELFF | TGTGCCAGCAGTGGACTGACATCTCCTCAGTCCGGGGAGCTGTTTTTT
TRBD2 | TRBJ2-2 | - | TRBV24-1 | CATTTIGTRTGELFF | TGTGCCACCACCACCATCGGGACTAGAACCGGGGAGCTGTTTTTT
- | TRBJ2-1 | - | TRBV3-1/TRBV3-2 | CASSLGVPHNEQFF | TGTGCCAGCAGCCTCGGGGTCCCCCACAATGAGCAGTTCTTC
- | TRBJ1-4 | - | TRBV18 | CASSRGQLVPNEKLFF | TGTGCCAGCTCACGAGGCCAACTCGTGCCTAATGAAAAACTGTTTTTT
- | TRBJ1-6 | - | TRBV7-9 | CASSPLLSPLHF | TGTGCCAGCAGCCCTTTACTCTCACCCCTCCACTTT
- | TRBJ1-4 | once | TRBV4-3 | CASSQLQGEKLFF | TGCGCCAGCAGCCAACTCCAGGGGGAAAAACTGTTTTTT
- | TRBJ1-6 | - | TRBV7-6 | CASSLDGAMDSPLHF | TGTGCCAGCAGCTTAGATGGGGCCATGGATTCACCCCTCCACTTT
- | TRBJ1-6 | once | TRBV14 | CASSRGRDGSPLHF | TGTGCCAGCAGCCGAGGACGGGACGGTTCACCCCTCCACTTT
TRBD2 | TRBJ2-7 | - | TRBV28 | CASSTSGRDEQYF | TGTGCCAGCAGTACTAGCGGGAGAGACGAGCAGTACTTC
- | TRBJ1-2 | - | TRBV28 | CASSLVGSNYGYTF | TGTGCCAGCAGTTTAGTCGGCTCTAACTATGGCTACACCTTC
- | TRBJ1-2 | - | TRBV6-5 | CASSSSGTPIRGYTF | TGTGCCAGCAGTTCTTCCGGGACCCCAATTCGGGGCTACACCTTC
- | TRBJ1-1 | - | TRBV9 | CASSVGSVNTEAFF | TGTGCCAGCAGCGTAGGTTCCGTGAACACTGAAGCTTTCTTT
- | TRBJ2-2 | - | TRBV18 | CASSGIRSGGTTGELFF | TGTGCCAGCTCCGGCATTAGATCTGGGGGCACCACCGGGGAGCTGTTTTTT
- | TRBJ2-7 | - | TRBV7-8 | CASSLSGDGHYEQYF | TGTGCCAGCAGCTTATCGGGGGACGGGCACTACGAGCAGTACTTC
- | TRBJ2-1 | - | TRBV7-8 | CASSLASNEQFF | TGTGCCAGCAGCTTAGCGTCCAATGAGCAGTTCTTC
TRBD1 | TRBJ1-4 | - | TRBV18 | CASSRDRVATNEKLFF | TGTGCCAGCTCACGGGACAGGGTGGCAACTAATGAAAAACTGTTTTTT
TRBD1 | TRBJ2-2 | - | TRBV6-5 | CASSWDSANTGELFF | TGTGCCAGCAGCTGGGACAGCGCGAACACCGGGGAGCTGTTTTTT
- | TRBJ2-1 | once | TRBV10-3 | CAISDRTRGDEQFF | TGTGCCATCAGTGATAGGACTCGTGGGGATGAGCAGTTCTTC
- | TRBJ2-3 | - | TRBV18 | CASASPGNTDTQYF | TGTGCCAGCGCGAGCCCGGGAAACACAGATACGCAGTATTTT
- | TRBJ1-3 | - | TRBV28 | CASSLGGTSGNTIYF | TGTGCCAGCAGTTTGGGCGGGACCTCTGGAAACACCATATATTTT
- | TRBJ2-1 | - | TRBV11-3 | CASSSLSDSNEQFF | TGTGCCAGCAGCTCTTTGAGCGACTCCAATGAGCAGTTCTTC
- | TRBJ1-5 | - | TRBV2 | CASSAENTRNQPQHF | TGTGCCAGCAGTGCCGAAAACACTCGCAATCAGCCCCAGCATTTT
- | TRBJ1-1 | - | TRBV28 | CASTNGGSTEAFF | TGTGCCAGCACCAATGGGGGTAGCACTGAAGCTTTCTTT
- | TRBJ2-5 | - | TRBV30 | CAWSAHNRRETQYF | TGTGCCTGGAGCGCCCACAACAGGAGGGAGACCCAGTACTTC
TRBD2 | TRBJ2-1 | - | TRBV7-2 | CASSLTGVAGRDEQFF | TGTGCCAGCAGCCTAACTGGAGTAGCGGGAAGGGATGAGCAGTTCTTC
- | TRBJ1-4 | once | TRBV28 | CASSTQGGDEKLFF | TGTGCCAGCAGTACCCAGGGAGGGGATGAAAAACTGTTTTTT
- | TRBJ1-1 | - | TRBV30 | CAWSVGWNTEAFF | TGTGCCTGGAGTGTAGGTTGGAACACTGAAGCTTTCTTT
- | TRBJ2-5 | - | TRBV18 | CASSPPVQETQYF | TGTGCCAGCTCACCACCGGTTCAGGAGACCCAGTACTTC
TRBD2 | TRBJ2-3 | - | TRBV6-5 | CASNAGGPDTQYF | TGTGCCAGCAACGCGGGAGGCCCAGATACGCAGTATTTT
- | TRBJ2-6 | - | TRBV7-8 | CASSLGRIASGANVLTF | TGTGCCAGCAGCTTAGGACGTATCGCCTCTGGGGCCAACGTCCTGACTTTC
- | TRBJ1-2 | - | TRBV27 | CASRSGGGYGYTF | TGTGCCAGCAGGAGCGGGGGTGGCTATGGCTACACCTTC
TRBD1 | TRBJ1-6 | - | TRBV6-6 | CASSSPGTGVSPLHF | TGTGCCAGCAGTTCTCCAGGGACAGGGGTTTCACCCCTCCACTTT
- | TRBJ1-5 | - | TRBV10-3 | CAISHDTGQGQPQHF | TGTGCCATCAGCCATGACACAGGTCAGGGGCAGCCCCAGCATTTT
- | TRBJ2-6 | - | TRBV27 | CASRFGSSGANVLTF | TGTGCCAGCAGGTTCGGGAGCTCTGGGGCCAACGTCCTGACTTTC
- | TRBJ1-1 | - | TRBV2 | CASMFEGRNTEAFF | TGTGCCAGCATGTTTGAGGGGCGGAACACTGAAGCTTTCTTT
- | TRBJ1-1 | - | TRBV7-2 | CASSQGVGTEAFF | TGTGCCAGCAGTCAAGGGGTCGGCACTGAAGCTTTCTTT
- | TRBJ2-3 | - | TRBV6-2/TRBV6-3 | CASSPGTNEGAQYF | TGTGCCAGCAGTCCCGGGACGAATGAAGGGGCGCAGTATTTT
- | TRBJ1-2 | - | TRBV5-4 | CASSIRSEFHSYGYTF | TGTGCCAGCAGCATCAGGTCAGAGTTCCACAGCTATGGCTACACCTTC
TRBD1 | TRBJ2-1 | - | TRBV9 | CASSQLSGTGVYNEQFF | TGTGCCAGCAGCCAACTCTCCGGGACAGGGGTGTACAATGAGCAGTTCTTC
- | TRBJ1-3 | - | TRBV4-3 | CASSQDRGLGGRHF | TGCGCCAGCAGCCAAGATAGGGGCCTGGGGGGGCGGCATTTT
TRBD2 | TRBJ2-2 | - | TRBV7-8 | CASSLRAGGPDTGELFF | TGTGCCAGCAGCTTACGAGCGGGAGGGCCGGACACCGGGGAGCTGTTTTTT
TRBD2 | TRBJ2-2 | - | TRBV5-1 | CASSTYPGLAGSGELFF | TGCGCCAGCAGCACCTATCCGGGACTAGCGGGATCCGGGGAGCTGTTTTTT
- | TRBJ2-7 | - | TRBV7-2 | CASSLDGQKQYF | TGTGCCAGCAGCTTGGACGGGCAGAAGCAGTACTTC
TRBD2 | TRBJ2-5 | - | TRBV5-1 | CASSSADKSGGETQYF | TGCGCCAGCAGCTCCGCAGACAAATCCGGGGGGGAGACCCAGTACTTC
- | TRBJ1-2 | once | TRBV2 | CASSEKGYFGGYTF | TGTGCCAGCAGTGAAAAGGGTTACTTTGGGGGCTACACCTTC
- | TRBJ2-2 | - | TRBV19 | CASSIRGAGNGELFF | TGTGCCAGTAGTATAAGGGGGGCGGGCAACGGGGAGCTGTTTTTT
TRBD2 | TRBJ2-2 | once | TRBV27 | CASSLSGRGTGELFF | TGTGCCAGCAGTTTATCCGGGAGGGGCACCGGGGAGCTGTTTTTT
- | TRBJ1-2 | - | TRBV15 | CATSRETADYGYTF | TGTGCCACCAGCAGAGAGACAGCCGACTATGGCTACACCTTC